This T cell receptor beta chain was recorded in a study of shared clonotypes between healthy human individuals. Only in-frame clones appear in the TCRdb table, and some are missing; sequencing was by immunoSEQ multiplex PCR. This table holds 1.4 million to 1.5 million clones, roughly 96% found once. This CDR3 has 16 residues. V shed 3 bases and J 0 bases; nucleotides not matched to a gene: 5. Germline-derived CDR1 and CDR2 are SGHVS and FNYEAQ. The sample was naive CD4+ T cells sorted from blood. Subset defined: CD45RA+ positively selected. The chain employs TRBV7-6 and TRBJ2-3, with 8 bases matching TRBD2. The clonotype originates from a man in his thirties or forties in good health. The CDR3 DNA is TGTGCCAGCAGCTTGGGTAGCGGGGCAAGCACAGATACGCAGTATTTT. Translation gives CASSLGSGASTDTQYF. Together with reference TRBV7-6 and TRBJ2-3, the CDR3 gives the full variable domain: GAGVSQSPRYKVTKRGQDVALRCDPISGHVSLYWYRQALGQGPEFLTYFNYEAQQDKSGLPNDRFSAERPEGSISTLTIQRTEQRDSAMYRCASSLGSGASTDTQYFGPGTRLTVL.